These 16 T cell receptor beta chains came from one sample sequenced in a study of cytomegalovirus exposure and HLA in healthy donors. PCR was performed using 60 Vbeta and 13 Jbeta primers. Produced via immunoSEQ multiplex PCR; TCRdb's table is partial and in-frame only. The table includes approximately 150,000 clones, approximately 71% detected once. Sequencing was done on a sample of PBMCs. The receptor set was obtained from a man between 45 and 60 years old in good health and CMV-seronegative.

The gene calls are TRBV19 and TRBJ1-1, with TRBD1 identical over 8 bases. There are 14 residues in the CDR3. Germline values: CDR1 LNHDA, CDR2 SQIVND (reference sequence). V lost 6 bases to trimming and J lost 3 bases; unmatched junction nucleotides: 6. CDR3 DNA: TGTGCCAGTAGCCCTAGGGACAGGTACACTGAAGCTTTCTTT. It codes for CASSPRDRYTEAFF.

The rearrangement links TRBV28 to TRBJ2-7, with 8 bases identical to TRBD1. The CDR3 runs 15 residues. The germline V gene encodes CDR1 MDHEN and CDR2 SYDVKM. The ends lost 4 bases at V and 0 bases at J; junction bases unmatched: 5. This CDR3 reads CASSSGGQVSYEQYF. As DNA, the CDR3 is TGTGCCAGCAGTTCCGGGGGACAGGTCTCCTACGAGCAGTACTTC.

V and J are TRBV7-9 and TRBJ1-1; TRBD1 matches at 12 bases. CDR1 and CDR2 from the germline V gene are SEHNR and FQNEAQ (reference sequence). The CDR3 runs 18 residues. V lost 5 bases to trimming and J lost 1 base; unmatched junction nucleotides: 11. CDR3 protein: CASSGDRGLFGPNTEAFF. The CDR3 DNA reads TGTGCCAGCAGCGGGGACAGGGGGCTGTTCGGGCCGAACACTGAAGCTTTCTTT. The full variable domain, rest sourced from reference TRBV7-9 and TRBJ1-1, is DTGVSQNPRHKITKRGQNVTFRCDPISEHNRLYWYRQTLGQGPEFLTYFQNEAQLEKSRLLSDRFSAERPKGSFSTLEIQRTEQGDSAMYLCASSGDRGLFGPNTEAFFGQGTRLTVV.

The chain uses TRBV18 and TRBJ2-7, with D possibly TRBD1 on 6 matching bases. Germline V gene data show CDR1 as KGHSH and CDR2 as LQKENI. Trimming took off 2 bases at V and 0 bases at J, with 14 bases between the two ends. The CDR3 has 16 residues. CDR3 sequence: CASSPMGQGISYEQYF. The CDR3 DNA reads as TGTGCCAGCTCACCAATGGGCCAGGGGATCTCCTACGAGCAGTACTTC.

A single count supports this clone. V usage is TRBV2 and J usage is TRBJ2-4; D possibly corresponds to TRBD2 (6 bases). The V end lost 7 bases, the J end lost 1 base, and 17 bases lay between the germline ends. Germline CDR1 SNHLY, CDR2 FYNNEI. The CDR3 is 16 amino acids. In DNA form, the CDR3 reads TGTGCCAGCATTCCGAATTGGGGGAGGGCCAAAAACATTCAGTACTTC. Encoded protein: CASIPNWGRAKNIQYF.

V usage is TRBV27 and J usage is TRBJ1-6, with 7 bases fitting TRBD1. Unmatched junction bases numbered 9, after V lost 1 base and J lost 9 bases. Germline V gives CDR1 MNHEY, CDR2 SMNVEV (reference sequence). The CDR3 contains 16 residues. The CDR3 nucleotides are TGTGCCAGCAGTTTATATCCGACAGGGTGGAGTTCACCCCTCCACTTT. This translates into CASSLYPTGWSSPLHF.

The count of this clone is one. The J gene is TRBJ1-6, the V gene TRBV18; no definite D call. Germline V lookup: CDR1 KGHSH, CDR2 LQKENI. Trimming pared 3 bases from V and 4 bases from J, leaving 13 bases between. CDR3 size: 16 residues. As DNA, the CDR3 is TGTGCCAGCTCACCCGGGGAGGCGGGATATAATTCACCCCTCCACTTT. Its protein product is CASSPGEAGYNSPLHF.

The CDR3 is CASSITMNTEAFF. The CDR3 nucleotides read TGTGCCAGTAGTATAACAATGAACACTGAAGCTTTCTTT. This chain uses TRBV19 with TRBJ1-1, with unresolved D. Trimming took off 2 bases at V and 0 bases at J, with 4 bases between the two ends. Germline loops: CDR1 LNHDA, CDR2 SQIVND (reference sequence). The CDR3 totals 13 residues.

V is TRBV9 and J is TRBJ2-7; the match to TRBD1 covers 10 bases. The CDR3 loop spans 16 amino acids. With V trimmed by 3 bases and J by 3 bases, 9 bases remained unmatched. Germline CDR1 and CDR2: SGDLS and YYNGEE. CDR3 sequence (DNA): TGTGCCAGCAGCGGGGCGATCGGGACAGGGGACTACGAGCAGTACTTC. Amino acid sequence: CASSGAIGTGDYEQYF.

V and J are TRBV6-5 and TRBJ1-6; 8 bases align to TRBD1. The CDR3 runs 15 residues. Germline V gene data show CDR1 as MNHEY and CDR2 as SVGAGI. V gave up 2 bases and J gave up 7 bases; unmatched junction bases: 4. CDR3: CASSYPGQGNSPLHF. In DNA form, the CDR3 reads TGTGCCAGCAGTTACCCCGGACAGGGAAATTCACCCCTCCACTTT.

This clone has a handful of counts. The chain links TRBV18 to TRBJ2-5; 11 bases align to TRBD2. The CDR3 sequence is 16 residues long. V trimming: 4 bases; J trimming: 2 bases; junction bases outside the gene matches: 6. Germline lookup yields CDR1 KGHSH and CDR2 LQKENI. The CDR3 region has the DNA TGTGCCAGCTCACAGACGACTAGCGGGACACAAGAGACCCAGTACTTC. Translated, it gives CASSQTTSGTQETQYF.

The rearrangement joins TRBV7-2 to TRBJ1-1; 7 bases align to TRBD1. The length of the CDR3 is 13 residues. The V segment lost 6 bases and the J segment 3 bases; nucleotides outside the gene matches: 4. The V gene's germline CDR1 is SGHTA and CDR2 FQGNSA. In DNA, the CDR3 is TGTGCCAGCAGTCCAGACAGGGACACTGAAGCTTTCTTT. Translation gives CASSPDRDTEAFF.

The chain couples TRBV27 to TRBJ2-7; 7 bases map to TRBD1. Trimming removed 2 bases from V and 6 bases from J; junction bases left unmatched: 10. The germline gives CDR1 MNHEY, CDR2 SMNVEV (reference sequence). The CDR3 is 15 residues long. CDR3 in DNA: TGTGCCAGCAGTTTACGGTCGGGACAGACGGGCGAGCAGTACTTC. Its protein product is CASSLRSGQTGEQYF.

The J gene is TRBJ2-7, the V gene TRBV29-1; possible D gene TRBD1, 6 bases. The CDR3 sequence is 11 residues long. With 7 bases removed from V and 3 bases from J, the gap between germline ends came to 10 bases. The germline V gene encodes CDR1 SQVTM and CDR2 ANQGSEA. The CDR3 sequence is CSGIQGYEQYF. In nucleotides, the CDR3 is TGCAGCGGGATACAGGGCTACGAGCAGTACTTC.

V gene TRBV6-5 combines with J gene TRBJ1-1; a weak D match, TRBD1 (6 bases). Trimming took 4 bases from V and 0 from J, leaving 9 bases between them. CDR1 is MNHEY and CDR2 is SVGAGI in the germline V gene. This CDR3 spans 14 amino acids. CDR3 residues: CASSFQGMNTEAFF. The CDR3 DNA sequence: TGTGCCAGCAGTTTTCAGGGGATGAACACTGAAGCTTTCTTT.

CDR3 sequence reads: CASSFGTGWTEAFF. The CDR3 DNA is TGTGCCAGCAGCTTTGGGACAGGGTGGACTGAAGCTTTCTTT. The chain links TRBV7-9 to TRBJ1-1; 9 bases are a match to TRBD1. The junction had 4 bases not matched to a gene; V was cut back by 3 bases and J by 5 bases. The CDR3 contains 14 residues. CDR1 is SEHNR and CDR2 is FQNEAQ in the germline V gene (reference sequence).